This T cell receptor (beta chain) comes out of a study of glioma-infiltrating T cells. Study-level results: Above-expected tissue-blood divergence occurred in all gliomas, most in low-grade ones. Only very few CDR3 sequences appeared in both tissue and blood.

This clonotype was counted between two and nine times. Its antigen remains unknown. CDR3 length equals 15 residues. Germline-derived CDR1 and CDR2 are ENHRY and SYGVKD. Losses at the gene ends were 10 bases for V and 5 bases for J; bases not matched to a gene: 13. Amplification of TCR alpha and beta CDR3 regions from RNA used iRepertoire nested multiplex PCR. Input was roughly 85-450 ng of tissue mRNA or PBMC total RNA. TCRdb itself ran the multiplex PCR reads through MiXCR, one entry per CDR3 protein. The repertoire has over 140,000 distinct CDR3 sequences, approximately 40% of them found once; the top ten carry over 15%.

This clonotype was obtained from a human donor with low-grade glioma or glioblastoma, undergoing nonglioma brain surgery, or in good health (not recorded which). Sequenced material: glioma tissue, nonneoplastic brain tissue, or PBMCs (not recorded which). The chain recombines TRBV10-3 with TRBJ1-1; TRBD1 aligns across 10 bases. CDR3 loop: CASDPGQGMRTEAFF. The CDR3 nucleotides are TGTGCCAGTGATCCGGGACAGGGGATGAGGACTGAAGCTTTCTTT.